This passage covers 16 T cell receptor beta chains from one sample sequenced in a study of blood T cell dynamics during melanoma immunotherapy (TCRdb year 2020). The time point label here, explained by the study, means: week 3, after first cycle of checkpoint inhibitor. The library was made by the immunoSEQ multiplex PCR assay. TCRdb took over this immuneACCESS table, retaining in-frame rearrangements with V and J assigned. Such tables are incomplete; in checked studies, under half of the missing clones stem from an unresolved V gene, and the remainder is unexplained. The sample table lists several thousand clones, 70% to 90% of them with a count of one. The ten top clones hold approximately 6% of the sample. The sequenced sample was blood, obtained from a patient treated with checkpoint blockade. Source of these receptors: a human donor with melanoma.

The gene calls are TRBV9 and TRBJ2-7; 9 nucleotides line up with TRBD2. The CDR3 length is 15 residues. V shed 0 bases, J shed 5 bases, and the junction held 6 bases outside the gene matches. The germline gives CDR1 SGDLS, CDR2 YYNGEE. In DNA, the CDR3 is TGTGCCAGCAGCGTAGGGGGTCTAGCGGGGAACGAGCAGTACTTC. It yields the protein CASSVGGLAGNEQYF.

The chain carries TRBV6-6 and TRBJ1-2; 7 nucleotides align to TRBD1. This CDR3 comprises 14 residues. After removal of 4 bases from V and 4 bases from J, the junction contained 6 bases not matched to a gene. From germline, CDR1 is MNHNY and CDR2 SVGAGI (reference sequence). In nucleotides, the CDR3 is TGTGCCAGCAGTTTGGGGCCAGGGGGCTATGGCTACACCTTC. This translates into CASSLGPGGYGYTF.

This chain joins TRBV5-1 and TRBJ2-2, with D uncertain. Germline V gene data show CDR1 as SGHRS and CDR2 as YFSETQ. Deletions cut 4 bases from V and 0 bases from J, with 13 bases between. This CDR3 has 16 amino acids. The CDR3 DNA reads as TGCGCCAGCAGCCCTTCGGGCAGCTCGAACACCGGGGAGCTGTTTTTT. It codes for CASSPSGSSNTGELFF.

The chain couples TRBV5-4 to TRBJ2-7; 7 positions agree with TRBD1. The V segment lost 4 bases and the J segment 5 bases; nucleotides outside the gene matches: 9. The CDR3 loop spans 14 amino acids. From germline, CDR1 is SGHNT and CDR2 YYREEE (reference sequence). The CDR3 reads CASSLPGQFNEQYF. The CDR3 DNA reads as TGTGCCAGCAGCCTTCCGGGACAGTTTAACGAGCAGTACTTC.

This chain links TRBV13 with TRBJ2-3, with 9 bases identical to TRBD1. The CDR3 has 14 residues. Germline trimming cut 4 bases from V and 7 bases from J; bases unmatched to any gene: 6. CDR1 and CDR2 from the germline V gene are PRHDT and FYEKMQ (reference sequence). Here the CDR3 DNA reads TGTGCCAGCAGCTGGGACAGGGAAGGAAATACGCAGTATTTT. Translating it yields CASSWDREGNTQYF.

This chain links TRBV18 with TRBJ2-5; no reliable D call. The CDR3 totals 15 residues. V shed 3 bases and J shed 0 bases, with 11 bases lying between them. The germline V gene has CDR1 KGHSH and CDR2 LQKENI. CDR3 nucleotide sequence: TGTGCCAGCTCACCTGCCCCTACCGACCAAGAGACCCAGTACTTC. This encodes CASSPAPTDQETQYF.

In DNA form, the CDR3 reads TGCGCCAGCAGCTTGAGCCAGGGGGCGAGCGAGCAGTACTTC. This codes for CASSLSQGASEQYF. The chain has TRBV5-1 and TRBJ2-7, with 8 bases fitting TRBD1. J gave up 6 bases and V 1 base, and 6 bases lay outside the gene matches. CDR3 length: 14 residues. Germline V CDR1 and CDR2: SGHRS, YFSETQ.

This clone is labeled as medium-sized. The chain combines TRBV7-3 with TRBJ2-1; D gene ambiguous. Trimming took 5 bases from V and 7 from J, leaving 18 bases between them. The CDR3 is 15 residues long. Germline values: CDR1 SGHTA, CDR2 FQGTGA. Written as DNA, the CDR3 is TGTGCCAGCAGCCCACAAAGAACGACGGAGAATGAGCAGTTCTTC. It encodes CASSPQRTTENEQFF.

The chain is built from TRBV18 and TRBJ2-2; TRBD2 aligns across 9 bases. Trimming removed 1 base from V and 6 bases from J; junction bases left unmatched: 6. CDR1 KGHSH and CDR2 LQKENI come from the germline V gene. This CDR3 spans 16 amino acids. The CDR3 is CASSPLISGSPGELFF. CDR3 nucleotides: TGTGCCAGCTCACCACTTATTAGCGGGAGCCCCGGGGAGCTGTTTTTT.

The chain's CDR3 is CASSPWGTGEETQYF. The DNA of the CDR3 is TGTGCCAGCAGCCCATGGGGGACAGGGGAAGAGACCCAGTACTTC. The chain is built from TRBV7-9 and TRBJ2-5, with 10 nucleotides matching TRBD1. V was clipped by 5 bases and J by 3 bases; unmatched bases: 6. CDR3 length: 15 residues. CDR1 and CDR2 from the germline V gene are SEHNR and FQNEAQ (reference sequence).

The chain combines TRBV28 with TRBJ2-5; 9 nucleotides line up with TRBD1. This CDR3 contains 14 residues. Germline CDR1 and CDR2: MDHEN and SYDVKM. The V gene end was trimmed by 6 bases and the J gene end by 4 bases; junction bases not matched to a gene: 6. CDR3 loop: CASSYADRGETQYF. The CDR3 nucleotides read TGTGCCAGCAGCTACGCGGACAGGGGAGAGACCCAGTACTTC.

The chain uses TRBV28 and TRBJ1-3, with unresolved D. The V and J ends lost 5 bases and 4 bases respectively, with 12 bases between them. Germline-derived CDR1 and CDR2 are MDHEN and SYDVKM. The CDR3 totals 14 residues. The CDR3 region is CASSPPGSGNTIYF. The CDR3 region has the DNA TGTGCCAGCAGTCCCCCCGGGTCGGGAAACACCATATATTTT. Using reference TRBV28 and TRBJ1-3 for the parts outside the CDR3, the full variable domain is DVKVTQSSRYLVKRTGEKVFLECVQDMDHENMFWYRQDPGLGLRLIYFSYDVKMKEKGDIPEGYSVSREKKERFSLILESASTNQTSMYLCASSPPGSGNTIYFGEGSWLTVV.

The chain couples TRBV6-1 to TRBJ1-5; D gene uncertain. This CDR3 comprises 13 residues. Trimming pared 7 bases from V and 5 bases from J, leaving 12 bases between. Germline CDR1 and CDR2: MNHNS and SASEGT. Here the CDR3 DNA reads TGTGCCAGCAAGGGATATATTGATCAGCCCCAGCATTTT. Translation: CASKGYIDQPQHF.

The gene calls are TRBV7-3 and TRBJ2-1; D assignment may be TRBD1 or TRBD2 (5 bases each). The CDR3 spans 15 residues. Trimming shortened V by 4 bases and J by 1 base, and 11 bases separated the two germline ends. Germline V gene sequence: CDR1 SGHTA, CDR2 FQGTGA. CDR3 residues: CASSYLGGSYNEQFF. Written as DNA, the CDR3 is TGTGCCAGCAGCTACCTTGGGGGATCCTACAATGAGCAGTTCTTC.

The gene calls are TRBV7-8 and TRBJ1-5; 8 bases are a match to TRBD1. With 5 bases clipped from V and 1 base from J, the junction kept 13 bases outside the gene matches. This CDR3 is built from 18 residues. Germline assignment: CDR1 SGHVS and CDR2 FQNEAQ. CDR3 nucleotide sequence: TGTGCCAGCAGCCCTCGACGTGCAGGGGGCGGGAGCAATCAGCCCCAGCATTTT. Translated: CASSPRRAGGGSNQPQHF.

DNA of the CDR3: TGTGCCAGCAGCTTAGGGACTAGCGGGAGGCCCTTTGTAACAGATACGCAGTATTTT. Translating it yields CASSLGTSGRPFVTDTQYF. This chain joins TRBV7-2 and TRBJ2-3, with 14 bases aligning to TRBD2. CDR3 length equals 19 residues. CDR1 is SGHTA and CDR2 is FQGNSA in the germline V gene. Trimming took 1 base from V and 3 from J; bases not matched to a gene: 9.